This passage covers 7 T cell receptor beta chains from one sample sequenced in a study of T-cell reconstitution after alpha-beta-depleted transplantation in children. The library targeted TCRbeta and was prepared with unique molecular identifiers. TCRdb itself ran the PCR reads through MiXCR, one entry per CDR3 protein. This table holds some 840,000 distinct CDR3 sequences, roughly 15% found once. Sequenced material: PBMCs, mostly from graft donor cells, taken 360 days after TCRalphabeta/CD19-depleted stem cell transplant. The receptors stem from a male patient between 5 and 17 years old who had a stem cell transplant for acute lymphoblastic leukemia, so the T cells may come from the graft donor.

This rearrangement joins TRBV12-3 or TRBV12-4 to TRBJ2-1, with D tentatively TRBD2 (5 bases). This CDR3 region has 17 residues. Trimming stripped 3 bases from V and 4 bases from J, with 19 bases between. The CDR3 bases are TGTGCCAGCAGTTTTGGTGGCTTGAGACTACCGTACAATGAGCAGTTCTTC. Translated: CASSFGGLRLPYNEQFF.

The rearrangement links TRBV12-3 or TRBV12-4 to TRBJ2-1; D is uncertain. V lost 4 bases and J lost 8, with 18 bases in between. The CDR3 contains 15 residues. CDR3 nucleotides: TGTGCCAGCAGTTCCTACCTGGCGCTAGTCGATGAGCAGTTCTTC. Translation: CASSSYLALVDEQFF.

The chain recombines TRBV5-1 with TRBJ2-7; TRBD1 matches at 7 bases. This CDR3 has 15 residues. The germline V gene encodes CDR1 SGHRS and CDR2 YFSETQ. The J segment lost 3 bases and the V segment lost 0 bases, leaving 6 bases of the junction unmatched. The CDR3 DNA is TGCGCCAGCAGCTTGGAAGGCGACAGGGACTACGAGCAGTACTTC. Its protein product is CASSLEGDRDYEQYF.

This clonotype appeared a few times. The chain joins TRBV20-1 to TRBJ2-5; 8 bases are shared with TRBD2. The V gene's germline CDR1 is DFQATT and CDR2 SNEGSKA (reference sequence). This CDR3 spans 13 amino acids. Losses at the gene ends were 8 bases for V and 4 bases for J; bases not matched to a gene: 9. The CDR3 nucleotides read TGCAGTAGCCGCGGGAGGAGGGGAGAGACCCAGTACTTC. Translation: CSSRGRRGETQYF.

The chain couples TRBV2 to TRBJ2-7; D perhaps matches TRBD2 (6 bases). Germline V gene sequence: CDR1 SNHLY, CDR2 FYNNEI. Trimming left V 3 bases short and J 5 bases short, with 14 bases between. The CDR3 has 14 amino acids. The CDR3 DNA reads TGTGCCAGCAGTGACCTGGACTACCTTAACGAGCAGTACTTC. This sequence encodes CASSDLDYLNEQYF.

The chain links TRBV5-4 to TRBJ1-2; D remains ambiguous. The germline V gene has CDR1 SGHNT and CDR2 YYREEE (reference sequence). Deletions cut 4 bases from V and 8 bases from J, with 18 bases between. The CDR3 extends over 14 amino acids. In DNA form, the CDR3 reads TGTGCCAGCAGCCCGGTCGGAGGGTCTGGCGGCTACACCTTC. This translates into CASSPVGGSGGYTF.

This clonotype was found a few times. The chain joins TRBV7-2 to TRBJ2-1, with 12 bases that match TRBD2. The junction had 4 bases not matched to a gene; V was cut back by 3 bases and J by 4 bases. This CDR3 has 16 residues. Per the germline V gene, CDR1 is SGHTA and CDR2 is FQGNSA. The chain's CDR3 is CASSFIGLAGYNEQFF. In DNA form, the CDR3 reads TGTGCCAGCAGCTTCATCGGACTAGCGGGGTACAATGAGCAGTTCTTC. The full variable domain, its missing parts supplied by reference TRBV7-2 and TRBJ2-1, is GAGVSQSPSNKVTEKGKDVELRCDPISGHTALYWYRQSLGQGLEFLIYFQGNSAPDKSGLPSDRFSAERTGGSVSTLTIQRTQQEDSAVYLCASSFIGLAGYNEQFFGPGTRLTVL.